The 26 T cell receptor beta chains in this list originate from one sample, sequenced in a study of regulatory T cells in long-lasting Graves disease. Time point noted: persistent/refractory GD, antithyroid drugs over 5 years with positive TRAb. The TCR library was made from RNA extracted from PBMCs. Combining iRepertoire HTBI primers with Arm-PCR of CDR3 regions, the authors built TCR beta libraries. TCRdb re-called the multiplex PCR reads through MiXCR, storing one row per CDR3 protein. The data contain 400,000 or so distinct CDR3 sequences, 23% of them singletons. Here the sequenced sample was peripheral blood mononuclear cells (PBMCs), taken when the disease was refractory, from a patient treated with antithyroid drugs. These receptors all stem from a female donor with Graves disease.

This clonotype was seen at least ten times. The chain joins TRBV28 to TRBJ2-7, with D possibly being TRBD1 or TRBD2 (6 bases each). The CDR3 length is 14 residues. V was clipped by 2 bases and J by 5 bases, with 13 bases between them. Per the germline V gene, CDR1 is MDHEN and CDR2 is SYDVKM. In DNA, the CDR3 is TGTGCCAGCAGTTTACGGGGGCCCCCACACGAGCAGTACTTC. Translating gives CASSLRGPPHEQYF.

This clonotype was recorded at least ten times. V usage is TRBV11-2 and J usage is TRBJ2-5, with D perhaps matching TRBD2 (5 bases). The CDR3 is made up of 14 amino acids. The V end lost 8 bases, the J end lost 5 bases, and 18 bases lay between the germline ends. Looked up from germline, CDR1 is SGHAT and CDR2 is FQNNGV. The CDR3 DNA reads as TGTGCCAGCCGTCCGGTTTGGGAGTGGGAGACCCAGTACTTC. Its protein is CASRPVWEWETQYF.

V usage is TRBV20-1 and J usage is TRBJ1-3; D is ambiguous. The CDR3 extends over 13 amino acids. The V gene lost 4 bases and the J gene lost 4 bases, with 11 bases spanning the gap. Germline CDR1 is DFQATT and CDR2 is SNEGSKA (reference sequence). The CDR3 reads CSAIRTEGNTIYF. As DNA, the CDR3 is TGCAGTGCTATAAGGACGGAGGGAAACACCATATATTTT.

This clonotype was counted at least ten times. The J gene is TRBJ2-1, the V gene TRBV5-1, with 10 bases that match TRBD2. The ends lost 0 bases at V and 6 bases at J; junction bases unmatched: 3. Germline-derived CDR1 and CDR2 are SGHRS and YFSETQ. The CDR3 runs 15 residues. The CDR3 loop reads CASSLAPSGSNEQFF. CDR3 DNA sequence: TGCGCCAGCAGCTTGGCCCCTAGCGGGAGCAATGAGCAGTTCTTC.

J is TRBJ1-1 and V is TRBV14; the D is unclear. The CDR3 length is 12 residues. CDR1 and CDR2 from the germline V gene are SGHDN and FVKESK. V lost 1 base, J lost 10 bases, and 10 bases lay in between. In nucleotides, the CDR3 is TGTGCCAGCAGCCAAGTCGTGCCGGGAGCTTTCTTT. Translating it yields CASSQVVPGAFF. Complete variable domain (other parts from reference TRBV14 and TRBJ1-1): EAGVTQFPSHSVIEKGQTVTLRCDPISGHDNLYWYRRVMGKEIKFLLHFVKESKQDESGMPNNRFLAERTGGTYSTLKVQPAELEDSGVYFCASSQVVPGAFFGQGTRLTVV.

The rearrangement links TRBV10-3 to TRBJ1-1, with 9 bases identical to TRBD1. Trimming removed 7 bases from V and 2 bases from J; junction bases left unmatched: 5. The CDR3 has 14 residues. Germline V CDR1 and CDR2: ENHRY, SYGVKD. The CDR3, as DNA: TGTGCCATCACCCCGACAGGGGGAAACACTGAAGCTTTCTTT. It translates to CAITPTGGNTEAFF.

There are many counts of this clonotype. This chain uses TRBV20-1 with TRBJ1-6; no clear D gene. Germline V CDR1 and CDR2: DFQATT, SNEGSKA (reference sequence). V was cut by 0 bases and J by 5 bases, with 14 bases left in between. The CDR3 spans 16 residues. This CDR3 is CSARDDLPGDNSPLHF. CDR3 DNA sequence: TGCAGTGCTAGAGATGACCTCCCTGGGGATAATTCACCCCTCCACTTT.

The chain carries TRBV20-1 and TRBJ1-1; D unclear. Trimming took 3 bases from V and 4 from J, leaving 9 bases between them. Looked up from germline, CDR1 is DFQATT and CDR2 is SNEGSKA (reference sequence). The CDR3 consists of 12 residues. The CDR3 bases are TGCAGTGCTAGGAGAACGACCACTGAAGCTTTCTTT. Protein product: CSARRTTTEAFF.

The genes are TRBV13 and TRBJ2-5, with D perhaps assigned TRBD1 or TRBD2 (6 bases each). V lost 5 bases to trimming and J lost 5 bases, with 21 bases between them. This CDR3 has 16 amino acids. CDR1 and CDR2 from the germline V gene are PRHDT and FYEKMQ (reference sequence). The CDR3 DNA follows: TGTGCCAGCAGCGTACCTCCGGGGGCTCCGGGGGAGACCCAGTACTTC. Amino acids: CASSVPPGAPGETQYF.

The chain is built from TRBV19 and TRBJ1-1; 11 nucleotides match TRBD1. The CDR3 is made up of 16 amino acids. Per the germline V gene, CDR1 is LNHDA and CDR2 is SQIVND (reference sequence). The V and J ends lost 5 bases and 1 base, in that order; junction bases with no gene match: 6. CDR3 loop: CASSSRTGGKNTEAFF. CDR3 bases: TGTGCCAGTAGTTCCAGGACAGGGGGCAAGAACACTGAAGCTTTCTTT.

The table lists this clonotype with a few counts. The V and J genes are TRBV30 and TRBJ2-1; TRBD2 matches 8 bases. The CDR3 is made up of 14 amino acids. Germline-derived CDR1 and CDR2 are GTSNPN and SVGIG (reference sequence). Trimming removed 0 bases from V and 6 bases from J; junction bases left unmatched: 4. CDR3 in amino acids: CAWSVGLGTNEQFF. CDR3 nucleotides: TGTGCCTGGAGTGTGGGACTAGGGACCAATGAGCAGTTCTTC.

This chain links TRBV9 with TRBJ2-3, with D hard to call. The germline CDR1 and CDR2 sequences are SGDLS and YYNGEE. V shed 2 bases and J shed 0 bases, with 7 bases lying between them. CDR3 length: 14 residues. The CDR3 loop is CASSVPDSTDTQYF. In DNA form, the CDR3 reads TGTGCCAGCAGCGTCCCGGATAGCACAGATACGCAGTATTTT. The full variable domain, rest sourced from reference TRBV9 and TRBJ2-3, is DSGVTQTPKHLITATGQRVTLRCSPRSGDLSVYWYQQSLDQGLQFLIQYYNGEERAKGNILERFSAQQFPDLHSELNLSSLELGDSALYFCASSVPDSTDTQYFGPGTRLTVL.

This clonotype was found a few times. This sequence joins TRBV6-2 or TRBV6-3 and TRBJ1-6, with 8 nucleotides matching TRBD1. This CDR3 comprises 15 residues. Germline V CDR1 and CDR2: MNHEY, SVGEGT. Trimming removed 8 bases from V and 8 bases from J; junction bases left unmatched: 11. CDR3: CASLPGGRRDSPLHF. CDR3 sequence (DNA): TGTGCCAGCTTACCAGGGGGCCGGAGAGATTCACCCCTCCACTTT.

Here the CDR3 reads CASSHPTGYGYTF. The CDR3 nucleotides read TGCGCCAGCAGCCACCCGACAGGGTATGGCTACACCTTC. This chain connects TRBV4-1 to TRBJ1-2, with 7 bases fitting TRBD1. CDR3 size: 13 residues. J gave up 5 bases and V 3 bases, and 3 bases lay outside the gene matches. Germline loops: CDR1 MGHRA, CDR2 YSYEKL.

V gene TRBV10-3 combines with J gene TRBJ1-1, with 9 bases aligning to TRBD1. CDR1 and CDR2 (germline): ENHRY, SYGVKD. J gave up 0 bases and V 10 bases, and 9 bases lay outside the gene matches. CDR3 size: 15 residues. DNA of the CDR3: TGTGCCAGTAAGGACAGGGGATCTGTGAACACTGAAGCTTTCTTT. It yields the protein CASKDRGSVNTEAFF.

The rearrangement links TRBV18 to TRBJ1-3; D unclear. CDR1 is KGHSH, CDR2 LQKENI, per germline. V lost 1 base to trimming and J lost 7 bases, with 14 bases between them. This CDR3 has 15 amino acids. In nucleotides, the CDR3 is TGTGCCAGCTCACCACGCACGGGCGACTTGAACACCATATATTTT. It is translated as CASSPRTGDLNTIYF.

The CDR3 nucleotides read TGTGCCAGCAGCATTGATACGCAGTATTTT. Amino acids: CASSIDTQYF. The V gene is TRBV7-9, the J gene TRBJ2-3; D uncertain. The germline V gene encodes CDR1 SEHNR and CDR2 FQNEAQ (reference sequence). The CDR3 is 10 residues long. The V gene lost 5 bases and the J gene lost 6 bases, with 3 bases spanning the gap.

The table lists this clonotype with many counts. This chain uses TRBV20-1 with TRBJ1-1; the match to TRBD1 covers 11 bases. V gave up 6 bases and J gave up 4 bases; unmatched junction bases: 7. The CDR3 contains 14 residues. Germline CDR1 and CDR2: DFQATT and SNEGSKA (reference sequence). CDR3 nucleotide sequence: TGCAGTGCCTGGGACAGGGGGGGGGGCACTGAAGCTTTCTTT. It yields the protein CSAWDRGGGTEAFF.

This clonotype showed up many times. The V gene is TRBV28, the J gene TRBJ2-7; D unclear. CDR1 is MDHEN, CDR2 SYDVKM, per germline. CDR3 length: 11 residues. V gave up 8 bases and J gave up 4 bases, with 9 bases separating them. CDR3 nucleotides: TGTGCCAGCGGGTTCCGATACGAGCAGTACTTC. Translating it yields CASGFRYEQYF. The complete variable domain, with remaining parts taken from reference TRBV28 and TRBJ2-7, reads DVKVTQSSRYLVKRTGEKVFLECVQDMDHENMFWYRQDPGLGLRLIYFSYDVKMKEKGDIPEGYSVSREKKERFSLILESASTNQTSMYLCASGFRYEQYFGPGTRLTVT.

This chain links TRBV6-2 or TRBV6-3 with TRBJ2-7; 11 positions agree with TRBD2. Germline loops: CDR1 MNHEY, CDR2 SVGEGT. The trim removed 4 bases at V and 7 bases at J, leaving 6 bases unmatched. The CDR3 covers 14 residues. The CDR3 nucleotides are TGTGCCAGCAGTTTAGCGGGAGGGCCGCTGGAGCAGTACTTC. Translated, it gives CASSLAGGPLEQYF.

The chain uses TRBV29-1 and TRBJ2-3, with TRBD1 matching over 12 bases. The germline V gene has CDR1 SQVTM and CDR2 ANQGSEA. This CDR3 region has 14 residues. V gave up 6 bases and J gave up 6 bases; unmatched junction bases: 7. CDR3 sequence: CSVGQGALMDTQYF. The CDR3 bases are TGCAGCGTGGGACAGGGGGCTCTAATGGATACGCAGTATTTT.

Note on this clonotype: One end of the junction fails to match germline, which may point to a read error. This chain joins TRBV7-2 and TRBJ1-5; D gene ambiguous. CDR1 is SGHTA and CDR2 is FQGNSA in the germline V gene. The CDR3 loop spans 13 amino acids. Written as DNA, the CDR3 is TGTGTCAGCAGCTTAGTCAGAGGTCAGCCCCAGCATTTT. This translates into CVSSLVRGQPQHF.

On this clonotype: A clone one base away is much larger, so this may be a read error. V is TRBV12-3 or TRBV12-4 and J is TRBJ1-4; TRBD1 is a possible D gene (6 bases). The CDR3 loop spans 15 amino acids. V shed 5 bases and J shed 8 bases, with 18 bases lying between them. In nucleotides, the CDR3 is TGTGCCAGCAGTCCCGACTGGGGGCTCGACGAAAAACTGTTTTTT. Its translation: CASSPDWGLDEKLFF.

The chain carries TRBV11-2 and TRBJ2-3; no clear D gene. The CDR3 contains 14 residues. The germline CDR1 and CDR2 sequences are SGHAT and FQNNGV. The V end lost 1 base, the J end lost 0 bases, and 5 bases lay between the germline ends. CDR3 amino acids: CASSLVVSTDTQYF. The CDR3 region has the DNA TGTGCCAGCAGCTTAGTGGTGAGCACAGATACGCAGTATTTT.

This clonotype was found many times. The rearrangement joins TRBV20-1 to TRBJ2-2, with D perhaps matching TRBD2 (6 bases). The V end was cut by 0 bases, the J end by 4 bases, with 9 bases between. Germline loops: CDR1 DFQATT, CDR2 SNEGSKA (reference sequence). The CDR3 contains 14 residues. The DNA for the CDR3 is TGCAGTGCTAGAGACCGGGAGACCACCGGGGAGCTGTTTTTT. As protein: CSARDRETTGELFF.

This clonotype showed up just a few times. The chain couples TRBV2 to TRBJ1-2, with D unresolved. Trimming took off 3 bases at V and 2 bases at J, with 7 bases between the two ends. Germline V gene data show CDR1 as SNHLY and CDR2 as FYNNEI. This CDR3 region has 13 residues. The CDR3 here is CASSELQNYGYTF. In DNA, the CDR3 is TGTGCCAGCAGTGAGTTACAGAACTATGGCTACACCTTC.